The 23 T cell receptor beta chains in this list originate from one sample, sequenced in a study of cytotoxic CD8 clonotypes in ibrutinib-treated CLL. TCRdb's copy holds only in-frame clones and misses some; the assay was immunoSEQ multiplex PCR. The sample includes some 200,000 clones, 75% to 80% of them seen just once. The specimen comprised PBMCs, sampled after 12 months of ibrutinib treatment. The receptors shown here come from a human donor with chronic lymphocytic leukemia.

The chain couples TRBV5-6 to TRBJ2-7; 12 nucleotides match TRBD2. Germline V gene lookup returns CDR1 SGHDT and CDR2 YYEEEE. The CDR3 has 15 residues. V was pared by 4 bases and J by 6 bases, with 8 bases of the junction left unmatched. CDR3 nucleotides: TGTGCCAGCAGCGATCAACTAGCGGGAGGATCCGAGCAGTACTTC. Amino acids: CASSDQLAGGSEQYF.

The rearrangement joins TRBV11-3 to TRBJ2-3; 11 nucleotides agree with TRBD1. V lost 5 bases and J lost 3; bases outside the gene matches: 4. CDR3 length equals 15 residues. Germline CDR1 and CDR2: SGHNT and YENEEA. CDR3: CASSPGTGGTDTQYF. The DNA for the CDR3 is TGTGCCAGCAGCCCCGGGACAGGGGGAACAGATACGCAGTATTTT.

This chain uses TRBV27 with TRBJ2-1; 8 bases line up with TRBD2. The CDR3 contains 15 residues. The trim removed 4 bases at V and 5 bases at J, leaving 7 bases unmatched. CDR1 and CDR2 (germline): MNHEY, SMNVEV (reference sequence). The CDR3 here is CASSSGLGYHNEQFF. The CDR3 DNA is TGTGCCAGCAGTTCGGGACTAGGATACCACAATGAGCAGTTCTTC.

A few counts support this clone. The CDR3 region has the DNA TGTGCCAGCAGCGTAGAGGAGCGGGGGGCGGCGAACACCGGGGAGCTGTTTTTT. Translation gives CASSVEERGAANTGELFF. V and J are TRBV9 and TRBJ2-2, with 9 positions matching TRBD2. The CDR3 has 18 amino acids. The germline V gene has CDR1 SGDLS and CDR2 YYNGEE. With V trimmed by 0 bases and J by 0 bases, 6 bases remained unmatched.

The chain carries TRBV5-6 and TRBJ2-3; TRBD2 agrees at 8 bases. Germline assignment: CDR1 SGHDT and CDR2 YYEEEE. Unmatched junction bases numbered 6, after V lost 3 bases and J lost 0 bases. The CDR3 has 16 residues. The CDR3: CASSYLAGSSTDTQYF. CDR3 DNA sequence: TGTGCCAGCAGCTACCTAGCGGGCTCTAGCACAGATACGCAGTATTTT.

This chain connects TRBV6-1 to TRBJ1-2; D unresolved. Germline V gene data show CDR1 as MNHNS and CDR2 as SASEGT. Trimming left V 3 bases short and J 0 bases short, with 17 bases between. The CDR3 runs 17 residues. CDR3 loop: CASSDTDFSLTNYGYTF. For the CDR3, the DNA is TGTGCCAGCAGTGACACGGACTTTTCGCTAACTAACTATGGCTACACCTTC.

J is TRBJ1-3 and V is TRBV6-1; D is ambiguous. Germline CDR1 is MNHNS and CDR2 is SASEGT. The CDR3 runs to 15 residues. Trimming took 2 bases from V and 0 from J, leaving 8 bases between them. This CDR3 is CASSEFSSSGNTIYF. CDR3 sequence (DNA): TGTGCCAGCAGTGAATTCAGTAGCTCTGGAAACACCATATATTTT.

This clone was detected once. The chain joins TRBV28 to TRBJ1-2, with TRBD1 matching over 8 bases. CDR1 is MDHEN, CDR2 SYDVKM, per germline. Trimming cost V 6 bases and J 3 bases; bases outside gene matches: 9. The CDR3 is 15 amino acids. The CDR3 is CASSPRTGRYYGYTF. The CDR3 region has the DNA TGTGCCAGCAGCCCGCGGACAGGGAGGTACTATGGCTACACCTTC.

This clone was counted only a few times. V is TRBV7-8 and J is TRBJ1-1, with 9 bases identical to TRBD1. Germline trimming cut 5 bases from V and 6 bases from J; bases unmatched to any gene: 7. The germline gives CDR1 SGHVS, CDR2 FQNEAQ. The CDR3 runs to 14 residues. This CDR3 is CASSLQGAQAEAFF. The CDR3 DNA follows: TGTGCCAGCAGCCTACAGGGGGCGCAGGCTGAAGCTTTCTTT. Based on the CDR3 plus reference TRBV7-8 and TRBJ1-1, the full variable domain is GAGVSQSPRYKVAKRGQDVALRCDPISGHVSLFWYQQALGQGPEFLTYFQNEAQLDKSGLPSDRFFAERPEGSVSTLKIQRTQQEDSAVYLCASSLQGAQAEAFFGQGTRLTVV.

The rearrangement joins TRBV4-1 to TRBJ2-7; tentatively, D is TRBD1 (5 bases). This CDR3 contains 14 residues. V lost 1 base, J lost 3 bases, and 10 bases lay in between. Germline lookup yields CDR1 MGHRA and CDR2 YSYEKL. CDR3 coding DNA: TGCGCCAGCAGCCAAGTTGTAGGGGACTACGAGCAGTACTTC. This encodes CASSQVVGDYEQYF.

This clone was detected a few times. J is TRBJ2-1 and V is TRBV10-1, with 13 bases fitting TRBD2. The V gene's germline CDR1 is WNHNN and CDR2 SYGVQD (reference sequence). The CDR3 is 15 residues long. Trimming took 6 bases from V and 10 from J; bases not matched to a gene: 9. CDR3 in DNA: TGCGCCAGCAGGGAAAGGACTAGCGGGGGAAGCGAGCAGTTCTTC. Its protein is CASRERTSGGSEQFF.

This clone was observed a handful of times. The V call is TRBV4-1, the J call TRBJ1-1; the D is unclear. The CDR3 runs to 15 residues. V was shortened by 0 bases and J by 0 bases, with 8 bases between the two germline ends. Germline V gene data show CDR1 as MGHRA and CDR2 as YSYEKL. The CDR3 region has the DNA TGCGCCAGCAGCCAAGAGTGGCAGATGAACACTGAAGCTTTCTTT. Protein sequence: CASSQEWQMNTEAFF.

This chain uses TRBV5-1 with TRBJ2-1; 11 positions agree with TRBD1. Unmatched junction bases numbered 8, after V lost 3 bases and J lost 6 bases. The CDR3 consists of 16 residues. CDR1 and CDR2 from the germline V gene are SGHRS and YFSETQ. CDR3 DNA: TGCGCCAGCAGCTGGACCGGGACAGGGGGGTTCAATGAGCAGTTCTTC. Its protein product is CASSWTGTGGFNEQFF.

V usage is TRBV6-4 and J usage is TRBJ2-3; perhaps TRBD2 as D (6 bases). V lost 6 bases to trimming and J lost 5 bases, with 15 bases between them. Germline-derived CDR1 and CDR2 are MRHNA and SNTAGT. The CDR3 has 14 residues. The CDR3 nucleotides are TGTGCCAGCAGACCCCGGGCCGGGGGAGATACGCAGTATTTT. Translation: CASRPRAGGDTQYF.

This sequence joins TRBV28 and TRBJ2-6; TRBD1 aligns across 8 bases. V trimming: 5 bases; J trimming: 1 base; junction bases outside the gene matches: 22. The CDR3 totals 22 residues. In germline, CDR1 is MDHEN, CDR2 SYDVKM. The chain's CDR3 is CASSTPLYQMDRAPSGANVLTF. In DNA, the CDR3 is TGTGCCAGCAGTACGCCCCTGTATCAGATGGACAGGGCCCCGTCTGGGGCCAACGTCCTGACTTTC. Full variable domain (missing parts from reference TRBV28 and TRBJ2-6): DVKVTQSSRYLVKRTGEKVFLECVQDMDHENMFWYRQDPGLGLRLIYFSYDVKMKEKGDIPEGYSVSREKKERFSLILESASTNQTSMYLCASSTPLYQMDRAPSGANVLTFGAGSRLTVL.

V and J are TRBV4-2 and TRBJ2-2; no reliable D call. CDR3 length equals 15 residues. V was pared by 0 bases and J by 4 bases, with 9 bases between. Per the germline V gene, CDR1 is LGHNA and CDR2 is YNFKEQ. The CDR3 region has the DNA TGTGCCAGCAGCCAAGATAGGCCGGCCACCGGGGAGCTGTTTTTT. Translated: CASSQDRPATGELFF.

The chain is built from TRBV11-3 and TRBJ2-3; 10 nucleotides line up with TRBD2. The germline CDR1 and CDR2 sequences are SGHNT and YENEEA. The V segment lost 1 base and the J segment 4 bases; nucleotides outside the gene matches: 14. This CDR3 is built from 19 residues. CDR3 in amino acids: CASSLGFRLAGEGADTQYF. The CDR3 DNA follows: TGTGCCAGCAGCTTAGGATTTCGGCTAGCGGGAGAGGGTGCAGATACGCAGTATTTT.

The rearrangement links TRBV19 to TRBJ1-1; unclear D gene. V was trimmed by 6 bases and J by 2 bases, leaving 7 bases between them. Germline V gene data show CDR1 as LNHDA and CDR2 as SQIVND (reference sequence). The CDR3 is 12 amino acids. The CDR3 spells CASSLQNTEAFF. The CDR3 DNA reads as TGTGCCAGTAGCCTCCAAAACACTGAAGCTTTCTTT.

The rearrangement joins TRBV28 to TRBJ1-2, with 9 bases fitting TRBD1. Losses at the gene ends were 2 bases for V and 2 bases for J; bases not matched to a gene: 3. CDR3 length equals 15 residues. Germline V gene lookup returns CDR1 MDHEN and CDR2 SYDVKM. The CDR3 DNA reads TGTGCCAGCAGTTTACCGGGACAGGGCAACTATGGCTACACCTTC. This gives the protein CASSLPGQGNYGYTF.

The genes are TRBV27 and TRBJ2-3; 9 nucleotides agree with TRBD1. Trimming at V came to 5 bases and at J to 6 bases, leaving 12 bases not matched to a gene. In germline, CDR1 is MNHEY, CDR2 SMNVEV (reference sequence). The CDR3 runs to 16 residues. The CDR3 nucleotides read TGTGCCAGCAGTCGAGAAGGGACAGGGATCTGGGATACGCAGTATTTT. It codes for CASSREGTGIWDTQYF.

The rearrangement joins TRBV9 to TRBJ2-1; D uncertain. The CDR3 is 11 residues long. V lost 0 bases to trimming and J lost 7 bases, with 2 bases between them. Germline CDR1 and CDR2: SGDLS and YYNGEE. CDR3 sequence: CASSVENEQFF. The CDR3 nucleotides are TGTGCCAGCAGCGTAGAAAATGAGCAGTTCTTC.

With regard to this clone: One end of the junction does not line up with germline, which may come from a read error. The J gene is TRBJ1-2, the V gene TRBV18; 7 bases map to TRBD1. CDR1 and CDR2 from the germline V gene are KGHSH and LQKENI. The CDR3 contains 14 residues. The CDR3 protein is CASSPGVQGVFESF. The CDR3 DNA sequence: TGTGCCAGCTCACCGGGAGTGCAGGGGGTTTTCGAATCCTTC.

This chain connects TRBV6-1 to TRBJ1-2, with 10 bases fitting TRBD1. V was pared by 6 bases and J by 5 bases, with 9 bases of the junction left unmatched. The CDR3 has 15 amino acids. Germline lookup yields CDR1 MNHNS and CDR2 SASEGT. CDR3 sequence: CASRTTGGAGYGYTF. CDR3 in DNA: TGTGCCAGCAGGACGACAGGGGGCGCTGGTTATGGCTACACCTTC.